This TCR beta chain was recovered during a study of blood T cells in healthy people across ages (dated by TCRdb to the mid-2010s). For context, the study as a whole: Template switching captured roughly one uniquely barcoded TCR beta cDNA molecule per two T cells in model experiments. The study measured age-related changes in TCR beta repertoire diversity using deep sequencing normalized with unique cDNA molecular identifiers. Four age groups were formed from the donors: young (average 16 years), middle-aged (approximately 42), aged (about 62) and long-lived (less than 85). To avoid experimental bias, donors of different ages were randomly spread across the sequencing lanes. The study analyzed two additional independent replicas of 1 million unique cDNA reads from the same blood draw for two donors, one aged 18 to 30 and one aged 80 or older.

About this clonotype: The antigen it binds to is not known. Qualities for individual bases were not recorded, and no much larger clone is one base off.

The library was prepared using 5' RACE. The second PCR ran for roughly 7 to 12 cycles and used a J-beta primer mix along with a sample-barcoded 5' primer. A unique molecular identifier was introduced onto each TCR beta cDNA molecule by a template-switch 5' adaptor carrying 12 random nucleotides. Each sample yielded at least 3 million CDR3-containing paired-end reads. First-strand cDNA was synthesized from all RNA with the Mint cDNA synthesis kit, primed by a TRBC-specific oligonucleotide. All cDNA was treated with uracil-DNA glycosylase and then went through a first 18-cycle PCR with the universal primers M1SS and BC2_uni_R. In the authors' own workflow: Each sample was normalized by randomly selecting 1 million high-quality reads, each carrying a distinct molecular identifier. Instead of being binned into consensus sequences, reads with shared molecular identifiers were discarded. MiTCR, run with a Q25 quality threshold and the strictest error-elimination algorithm, handled CDR3 identification, clonotype clustering and error correction. Lower-bound total TCR beta diversity was estimated with a nonparametric unseen species model using Euler transformation. In-frame beta chains were kept once TCRdb had trimmed the public reads at Q25 with fastp and called clones with MiXCR. Every distinct CDR3 protein forms one entry, paired with its most common genes and DNA. V and J calls and clone size were set by TCRdb, not the authors. The sample contains some 1,800,000 distinct CDR3 sequences, approximately 39% of them found a single time. The biggest ten clones account for under 25% of the sample.

Donors were 39 systemically healthy Caucasian individuals from Russia aged roughly 6 to 100 years. Each donor gave around 9.5 milliliters of peripheral blood, collected into EDTA-treated Vacutainer tubes. PBMCs were isolated by Ficoll-Paque density-gradient centrifugation, with at least 6 million obtained per sample. Trizol reagent was used to extract total RNA from the PBMCs, yielding at least 5 micrograms per sample. For every donor, an aliquot of PBMCs went through flow cytometry to measure the percentages of naive CD45RAhigh/CD27high T cells. Including the terminal cysteine and phenylalanine, the CDR3 comprises 15 residues. Kept here is only the CDR3 DNA, which spans 45 bases and is read in frame from base 1. Looking up the germline V gene (reference sequence) yields CDR1 SEHNR and CDR2 FQNEAQ. Points the paper makes about the study in general: As age increased, observed TCR beta diversity per million T cells dropped in a roughly linear way, and a significant reduction was already evident by age about 40. Since profiling was done on bulk unsorted PBMCs, naive and antigen-experienced compartments could not be conclusively compared. Observed TCR beta diversity correlated strongly with the percentage of naive T cells measured by flow cytometry. Compared with the aged group, the long-lived group had more naive CD4+ T cells, fewer expanded clones and increased TCR diversity, suggesting age selection. Estimates of total diversity from one million sequenced T cells were regarded as lower bounds and underestimates. Because the CMV infection status of the donors was unknown, age-related changes in expanded clonotypes may potentially have been confounded.

The receptor chain draws on TRBV7-9 and TRBJ2-4, and the D gene may be TRBD1, 6 bases matching. The DNA end is more similar to TRBJ2-7, so the J call may be wrong. Sequenced input: blood. The clonotype was recovered from a human donor in good health. The CDR3 amino acid sequence is: CASSPRTANYYEQYF. The DNA sequence reads TGTGCCAGCAGCCCTCGGACAGCTAATTACTACGAGCAGTACTTC.